This TCR beta chain emerged from a study of blood T cell repertoires in COVID-19. Study in general: T cells, B-cell-depleted T cells, or PBMCs supplied cDNA or gDNA.

In the original workflow: For nucleated cells, counts were estimated from reference gene primer amplification. Sequencing was performed with immunoSEQ multiplex PCR; in TCRdb, only in-frame clones are kept and a portion is missing. V, J and clone size reflect that table, while D and trimming were determined from the DNA. Here the sample spans some 170,000 clones, 87% being singletons. The germline V gene has CDR1 KGHDR and CDR2 SFDVKD. The CDR3 loop spans 15 amino acids. With 5 bases removed from V and 3 bases from J, the gap between germline ends came to 16 bases. The participants were between about 18 and 90 years old and came from about two dozen US areas.

Sample: PBMCs or T cells enriched from blood (not recorded which). The J gene is TRBJ2-7, the V gene TRBV24-1; possibly TRBD1 for D (6 bases). The sequence was collected from a human donor with acute COVID-19. The donor label of this sample is uncertain. CDR3 in amino acids: CATSAGAGGIYEQYF. The CDR3 nucleotides read TGTGCCACCAGTGCAGGGGCTGGGGGAATCTACGAGCAGTACTTC.